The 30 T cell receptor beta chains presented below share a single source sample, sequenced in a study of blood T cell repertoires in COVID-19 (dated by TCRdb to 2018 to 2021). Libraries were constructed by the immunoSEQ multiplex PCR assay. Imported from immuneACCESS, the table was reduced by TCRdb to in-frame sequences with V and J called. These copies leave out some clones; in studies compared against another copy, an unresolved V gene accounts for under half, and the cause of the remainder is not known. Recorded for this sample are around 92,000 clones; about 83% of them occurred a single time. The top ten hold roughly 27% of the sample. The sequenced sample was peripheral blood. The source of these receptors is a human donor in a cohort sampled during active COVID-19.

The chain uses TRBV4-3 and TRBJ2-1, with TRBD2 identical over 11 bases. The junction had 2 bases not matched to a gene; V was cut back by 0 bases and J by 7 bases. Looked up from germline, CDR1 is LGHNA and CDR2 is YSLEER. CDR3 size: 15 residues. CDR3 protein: CASSQETSGVNEQFF. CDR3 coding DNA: TGCGCCAGCAGCCAAGAGACTAGCGGGGTTAATGAGCAGTTCTTC.

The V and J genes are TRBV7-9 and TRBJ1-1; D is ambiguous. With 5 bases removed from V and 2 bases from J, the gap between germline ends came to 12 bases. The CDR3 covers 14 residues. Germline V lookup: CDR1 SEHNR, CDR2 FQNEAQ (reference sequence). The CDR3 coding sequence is TGTGCCAGCAGCCCCTGGAGCACAAACACTGAAGCTTTCTTT. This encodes CASSPWSTNTEAFF.

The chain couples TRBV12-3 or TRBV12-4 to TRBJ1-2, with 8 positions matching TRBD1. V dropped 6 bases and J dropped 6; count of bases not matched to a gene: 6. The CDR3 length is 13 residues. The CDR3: CASSTPGQDGYTF. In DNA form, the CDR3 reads TGTGCCAGCAGCACACCGGGACAGGATGGCTACACCTTC.

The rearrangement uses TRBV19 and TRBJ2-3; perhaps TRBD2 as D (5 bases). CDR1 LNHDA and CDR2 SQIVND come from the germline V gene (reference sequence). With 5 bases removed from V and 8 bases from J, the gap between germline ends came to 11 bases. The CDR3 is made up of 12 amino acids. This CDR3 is CASSRGSSTQYF. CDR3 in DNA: TGTGCCAGTAGTCGGGGTAGTTCTACGCAGTATTTT.

The DNA of the CDR3 is TGTGCCAGCAGTAACCCGGGACTAGCGGCCGGGGAGCTGTTTTTT. This encodes CASSNPGLAAGELFF. The V gene is TRBV6-5, the J gene TRBJ2-2, with 11 bases identical to TRBD2. Germline assignment: CDR1 MNHEY and CDR2 SVGAGI. The V and J ends lost 5 bases and 6 bases, in that order; junction bases with no gene match: 5. This CDR3 has 15 residues.

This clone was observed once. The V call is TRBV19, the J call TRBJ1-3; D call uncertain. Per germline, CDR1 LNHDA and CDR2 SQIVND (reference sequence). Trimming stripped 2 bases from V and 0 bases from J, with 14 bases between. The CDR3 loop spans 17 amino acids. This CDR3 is CASSINNRLFSGNTIYF. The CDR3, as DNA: TGTGCCAGTAGTATAAACAACAGATTATTCTCTGGAAACACCATATATTTT.

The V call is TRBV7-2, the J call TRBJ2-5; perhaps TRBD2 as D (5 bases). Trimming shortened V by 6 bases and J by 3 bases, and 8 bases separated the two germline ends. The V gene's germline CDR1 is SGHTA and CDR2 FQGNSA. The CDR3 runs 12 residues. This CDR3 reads CASRASKETQYF. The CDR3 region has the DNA TGTGCCAGCAGGGCTAGCAAAGAGACCCAGTACTTC.

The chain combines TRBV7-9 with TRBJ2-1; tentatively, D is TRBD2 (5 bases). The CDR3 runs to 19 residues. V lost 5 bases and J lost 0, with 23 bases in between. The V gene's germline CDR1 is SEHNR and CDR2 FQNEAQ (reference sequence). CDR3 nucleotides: TGTGCCAGCAGCCCCTCTCCCGGGGTCGTACCTAGCTCCTACAATGAGCAGTTCTTC. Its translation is CASSPSPGVVPSSYNEQFF.

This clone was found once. The CDR3: CASYSRIGYEQFF. The CDR3 DNA reads TGTGCCAGCTATAGCAGAATCGGATATGAGCAGTTCTTC. The chain couples TRBV28 to TRBJ2-1; the D is unclear. Per the germline V gene, CDR1 is MDHEN and CDR2 is SYDVKM. V dropped 8 bases and J dropped 8 bases, with 16 bases sitting between them. This CDR3 region has 13 residues.

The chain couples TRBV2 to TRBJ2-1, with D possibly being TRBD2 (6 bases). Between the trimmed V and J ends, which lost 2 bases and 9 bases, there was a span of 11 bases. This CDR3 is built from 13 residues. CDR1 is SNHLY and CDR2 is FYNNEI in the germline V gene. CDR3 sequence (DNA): TGTGCCAGCAGTGAAAGACTAGAGGGTGAGCAGTTCTTC. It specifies CASSERLEGEQFF.

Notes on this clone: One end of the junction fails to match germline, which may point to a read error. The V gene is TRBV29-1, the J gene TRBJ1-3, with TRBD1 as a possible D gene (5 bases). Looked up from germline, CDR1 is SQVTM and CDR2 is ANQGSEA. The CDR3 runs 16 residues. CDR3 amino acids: CSVEGVAGSSGNTIYF. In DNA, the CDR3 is TGCAGCGTCGAAGGGGTCGCAGGTTCCTCTGGAAACACCATATATTTT.

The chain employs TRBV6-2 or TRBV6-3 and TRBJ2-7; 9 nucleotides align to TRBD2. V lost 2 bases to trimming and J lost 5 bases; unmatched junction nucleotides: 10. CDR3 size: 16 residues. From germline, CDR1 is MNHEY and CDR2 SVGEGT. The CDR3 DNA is TGTGCCAGCAGTTACGGGGTAGCGGGAGTTCCTGACGAGCAGTACTTC. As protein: CASSYGVAGVPDEQYF.

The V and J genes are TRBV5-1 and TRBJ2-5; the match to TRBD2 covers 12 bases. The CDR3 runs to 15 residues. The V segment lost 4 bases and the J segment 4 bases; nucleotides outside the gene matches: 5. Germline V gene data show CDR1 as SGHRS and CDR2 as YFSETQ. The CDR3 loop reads CASSPLAGGGETQYF. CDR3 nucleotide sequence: TGCGCCAGCAGCCCGCTAGCGGGAGGGGGAGAGACCCAGTACTTC.

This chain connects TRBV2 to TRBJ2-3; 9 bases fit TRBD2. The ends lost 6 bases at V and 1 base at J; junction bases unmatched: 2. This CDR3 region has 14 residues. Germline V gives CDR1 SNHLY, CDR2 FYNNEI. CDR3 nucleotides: TGTGCCAGCAGACTAGCGGGCCGCACAGATACGCAGTATTTT. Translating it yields CASRLAGRTDTQYF.

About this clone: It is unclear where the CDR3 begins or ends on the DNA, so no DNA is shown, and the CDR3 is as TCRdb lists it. The CDR3 here is CASWGGGAEYF. This rearrangement joins TRBV18 to TRBJ2-3; TRBD2, the table's D call, lacks a check against the DNA. CDR1 and CDR2 (germline): KGHSH, LQKENI. Including both end residues, the CDR3 is 11 amino acids long.

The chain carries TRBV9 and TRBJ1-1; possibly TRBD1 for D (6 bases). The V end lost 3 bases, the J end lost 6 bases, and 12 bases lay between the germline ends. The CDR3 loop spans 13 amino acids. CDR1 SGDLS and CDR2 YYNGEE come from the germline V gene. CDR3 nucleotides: TGTGCCAGCAGCGAGGGGGTGTTGGCTGAAGCTTTCTTT. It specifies CASSEGVLAEAFF.

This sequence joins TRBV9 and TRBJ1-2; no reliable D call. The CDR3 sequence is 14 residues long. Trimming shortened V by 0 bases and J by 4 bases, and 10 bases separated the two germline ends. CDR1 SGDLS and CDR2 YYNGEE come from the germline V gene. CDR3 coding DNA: TGTGCCAGCAGCGTAGAGGAGGGCACCTATGGCTACACCTTC. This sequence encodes CASSVEEGTYGYTF.

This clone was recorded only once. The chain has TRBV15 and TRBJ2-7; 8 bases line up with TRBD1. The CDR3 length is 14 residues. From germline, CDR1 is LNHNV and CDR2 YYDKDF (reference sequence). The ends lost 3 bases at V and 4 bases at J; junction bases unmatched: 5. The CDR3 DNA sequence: TGTGCCACCAGCAGGTCAGGGGGCAAGTACGAGCAGTACTTC. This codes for CATSRSGGKYEQYF. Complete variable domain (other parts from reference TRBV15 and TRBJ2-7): DAMVIQNPRYQVTQFGKPVTLSCSQTLNHNVMYWYQQKSSQAPKLLFHYYDKDFNNEADTPDNFQSRRPNTSFCFLDIRSPGLGDTAMYLCATSRSGGKYEQYFGPGTRLTVT.

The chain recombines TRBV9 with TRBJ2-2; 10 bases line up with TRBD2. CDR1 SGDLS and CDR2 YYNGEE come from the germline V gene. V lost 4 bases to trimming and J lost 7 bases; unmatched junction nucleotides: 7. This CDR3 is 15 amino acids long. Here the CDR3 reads CASSPSGRGSGELFF. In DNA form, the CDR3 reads TGTGCCAGCAGCCCGAGCGGGAGGGGTAGCGGGGAGCTGTTTTTT.

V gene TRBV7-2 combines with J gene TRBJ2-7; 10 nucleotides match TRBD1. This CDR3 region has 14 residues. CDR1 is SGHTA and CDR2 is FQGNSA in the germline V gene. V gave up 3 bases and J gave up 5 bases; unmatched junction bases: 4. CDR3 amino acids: CASSLGQGFHEQYF. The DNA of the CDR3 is TGTGCCAGCAGCTTGGGACAGGGGTTCCACGAGCAGTACTTC.

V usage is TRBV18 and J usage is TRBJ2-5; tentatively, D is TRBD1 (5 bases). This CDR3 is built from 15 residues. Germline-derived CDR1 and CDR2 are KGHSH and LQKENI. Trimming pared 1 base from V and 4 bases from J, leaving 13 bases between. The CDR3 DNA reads TGTGCCAGCTCACCACGGGCCAGGGCGGCAGAGACCCAGTACTTC. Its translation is CASSPRARAAETQYF.

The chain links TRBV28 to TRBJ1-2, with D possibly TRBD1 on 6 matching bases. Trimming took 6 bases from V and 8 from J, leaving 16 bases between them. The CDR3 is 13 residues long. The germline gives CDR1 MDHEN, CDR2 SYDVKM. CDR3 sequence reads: CASSLAGAEGYTF. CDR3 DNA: TGTGCCAGCAGCCTCGCAGGGGCCGAAGGCTACACCTTC.

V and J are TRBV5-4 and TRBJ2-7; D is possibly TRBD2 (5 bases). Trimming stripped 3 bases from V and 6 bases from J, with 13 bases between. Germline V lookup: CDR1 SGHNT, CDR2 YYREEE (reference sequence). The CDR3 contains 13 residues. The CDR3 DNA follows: TGTGCCAGCAGCTACGGGAATGCCCTCGAGCAGTACTTC. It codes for CASSYGNALEQYF.

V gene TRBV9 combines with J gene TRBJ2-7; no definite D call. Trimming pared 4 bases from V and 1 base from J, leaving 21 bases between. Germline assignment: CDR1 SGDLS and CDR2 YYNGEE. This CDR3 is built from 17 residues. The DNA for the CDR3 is TGTGCCAGCAGCCCCAGACTGGCTCTTACTTCTTCCTACGAGCAGTACTTC. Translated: CASSPRLALTSSYEQYF.

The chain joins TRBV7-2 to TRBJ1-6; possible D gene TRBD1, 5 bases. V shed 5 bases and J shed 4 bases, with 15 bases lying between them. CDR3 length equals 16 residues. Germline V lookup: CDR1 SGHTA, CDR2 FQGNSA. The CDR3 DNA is TGTGCCAGCAGCCCCGTATGGGGGGAGTATAATTCACCCCTCCACTTT. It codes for CASSPVWGEYNSPLHF.

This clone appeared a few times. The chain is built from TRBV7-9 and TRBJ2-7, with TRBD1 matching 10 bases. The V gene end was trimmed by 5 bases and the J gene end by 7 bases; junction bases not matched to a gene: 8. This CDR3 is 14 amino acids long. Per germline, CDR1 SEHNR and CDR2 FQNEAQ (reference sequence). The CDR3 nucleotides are TGTGCCAGCAGCCCAACCGGGACAGGGGTGGAGCAGTACTTC. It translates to CASSPTGTGVEQYF.

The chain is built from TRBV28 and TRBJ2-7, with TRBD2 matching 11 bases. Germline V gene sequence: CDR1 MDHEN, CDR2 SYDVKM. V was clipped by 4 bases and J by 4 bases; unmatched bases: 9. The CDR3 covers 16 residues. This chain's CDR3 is CASSYLAGGPLYEQYF. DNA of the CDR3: TGTGCCAGCAGTTACCTAGCGGGAGGACCTCTATACGAGCAGTACTTC.

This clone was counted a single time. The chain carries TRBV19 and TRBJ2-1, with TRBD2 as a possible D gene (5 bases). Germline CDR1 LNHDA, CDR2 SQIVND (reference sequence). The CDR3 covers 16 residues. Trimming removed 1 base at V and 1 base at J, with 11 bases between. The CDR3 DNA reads TGTGCCAGTAGTATAGGACTACCCTTATCCTACAATGAGCAGTTCTTC. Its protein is CASSIGLPLSYNEQFF.

The CDR3 reads CATSDVSGISYNEQFF. The CDR3 DNA sequence: TGTGCCACCAGTGATGTAAGCGGGATCTCCTACAATGAGCAGTTCTTC. The chain uses TRBV24-1 and TRBJ2-1; 7 bases line up with TRBD2. Germline V gene lookup returns CDR1 KGHDR and CDR2 SFDVKD. V was pared by 3 bases and J by 0 bases, with 4 bases of the junction left unmatched. This CDR3 spans 16 amino acids.

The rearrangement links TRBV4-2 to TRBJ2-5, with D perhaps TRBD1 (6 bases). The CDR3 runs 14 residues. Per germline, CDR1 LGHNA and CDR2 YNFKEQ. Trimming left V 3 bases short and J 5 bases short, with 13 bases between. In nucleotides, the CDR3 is TGTGCCAGCAGCCAGGCCGGACAGTTGGAGACCCAGTACTTC. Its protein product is CASSQAGQLETQYF.